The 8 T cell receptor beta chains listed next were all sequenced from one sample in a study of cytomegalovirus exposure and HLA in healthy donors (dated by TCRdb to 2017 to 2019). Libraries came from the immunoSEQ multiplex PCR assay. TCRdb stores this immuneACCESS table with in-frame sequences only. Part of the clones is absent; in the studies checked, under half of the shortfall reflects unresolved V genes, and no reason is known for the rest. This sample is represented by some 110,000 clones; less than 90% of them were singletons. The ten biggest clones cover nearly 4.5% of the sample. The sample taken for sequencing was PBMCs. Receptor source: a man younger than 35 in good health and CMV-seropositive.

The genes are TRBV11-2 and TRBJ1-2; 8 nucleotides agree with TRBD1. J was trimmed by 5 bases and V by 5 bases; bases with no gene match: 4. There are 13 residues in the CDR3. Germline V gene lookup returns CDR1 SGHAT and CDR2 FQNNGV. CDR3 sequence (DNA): TGTGCCAGCAGCCGGACAGGGAATTATGGCTACACCTTC. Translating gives CASSRTGNYGYTF.

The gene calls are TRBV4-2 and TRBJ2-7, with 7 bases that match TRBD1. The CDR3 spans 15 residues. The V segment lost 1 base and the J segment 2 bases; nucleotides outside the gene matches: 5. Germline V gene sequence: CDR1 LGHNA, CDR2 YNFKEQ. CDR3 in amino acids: CASSQVTQGAYEQYF. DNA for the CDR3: TGTGCCAGCAGCCAAGTAACTCAGGGGGCCTACGAGCAGTACTTC.

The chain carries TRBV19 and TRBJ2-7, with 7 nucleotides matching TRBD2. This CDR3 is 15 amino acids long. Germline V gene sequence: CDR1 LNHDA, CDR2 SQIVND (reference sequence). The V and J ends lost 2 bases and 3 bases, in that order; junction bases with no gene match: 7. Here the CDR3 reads CASSISGGGIYEQYF. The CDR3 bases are TGTGCCAGTAGTATAAGTGGGGGAGGGATCTACGAGCAGTACTTC. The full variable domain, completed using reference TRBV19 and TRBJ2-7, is DGGITQSPKYLFRKEGQNVTLSCEQNLNHDAMYWYRQDPGQGLRLIYYSQIVNDFQKGDIAEGYSVSREKKESFPLTVTSAQKNPTAFYLCASSISGGGIYEQYFGPGTRLTVT.

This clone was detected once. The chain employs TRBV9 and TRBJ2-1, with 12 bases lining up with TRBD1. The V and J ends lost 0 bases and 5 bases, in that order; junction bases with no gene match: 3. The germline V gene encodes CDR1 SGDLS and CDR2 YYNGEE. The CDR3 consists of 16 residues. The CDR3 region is CASSVVGQGANNEQFF. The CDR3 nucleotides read TGTGCCAGCAGCGTAGTGGGACAGGGGGCAAACAATGAGCAGTTCTTC.

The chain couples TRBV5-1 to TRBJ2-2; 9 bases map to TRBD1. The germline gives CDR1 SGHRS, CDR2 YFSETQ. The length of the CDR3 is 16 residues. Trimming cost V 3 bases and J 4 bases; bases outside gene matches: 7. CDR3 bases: TGCGCCAGCAGCTCGAGGGGACAGGGTATCACCGGGGAGCTGTTTTTT. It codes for CASSSRGQGITGELFF.

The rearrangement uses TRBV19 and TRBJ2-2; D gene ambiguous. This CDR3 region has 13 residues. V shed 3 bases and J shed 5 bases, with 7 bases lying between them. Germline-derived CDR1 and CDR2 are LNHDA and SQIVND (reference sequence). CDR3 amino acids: CASSIAATGELFF. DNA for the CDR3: TGTGCCAGTAGTATCGCGGCTACCGGGGAGCTGTTTTTT.

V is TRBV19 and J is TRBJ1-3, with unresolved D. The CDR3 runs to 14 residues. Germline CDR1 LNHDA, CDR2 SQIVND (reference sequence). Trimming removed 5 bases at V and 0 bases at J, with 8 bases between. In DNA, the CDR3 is TGTGCCAGTAGTTCAGAATACTCTGGAAACACCATATATTTT. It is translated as CASSSEYSGNTIYF.

The CDR3 coding sequence is TGTGCCAGCTGGGGGGAACCCTACAATGAGCAGTTCTTC. It encodes CASWGEPYNEQFF. This chain links TRBV28 with TRBJ2-1; weak D call: TRBD2 (6 bases). Germline V CDR1 and CDR2: MDHEN, SYDVKM. V shed 8 bases and J shed 2 bases, with 10 bases lying between them. This CDR3 spans 13 amino acids.